The 31 T cell receptor beta chains presented below share a single source sample, sequenced in a study of T cells in localized non-small cell lung cancer. Clones were sequenced by immunoSEQ multiplex PCR, and TCRdb holds only the in-frame ones, with some missing. The sample has roughly 58,000 clones; roughly 79% are singletons. Here the sequenced sample was PBMCs, taken before any cancer treatment. These receptors originate from a man between 40 and 75 years old with stage II lung adenocarcinoma.

This clone occurred a few times. This chain connects TRBV7-3 to TRBJ2-5; TRBD2 aligns across 7 bases. The V and J ends lost 4 bases and 2 bases, in that order; junction bases with no gene match: 1. The germline V gene has CDR1 SGHTA and CDR2 FQGTGA. The CDR3 totals 13 residues. CDR3 region: CASSWGLQETQYF. CDR3 nucleotide sequence: TGTGCCAGCAGCTGGGGACTACAAGAGACCCAGTACTTC.

The chain combines TRBV5-1 with TRBJ1-1; D gene unclear. Germline V lookup: CDR1 SGHRS, CDR2 YFSETQ. The CDR3 spans 15 residues. Between the trimmed V and J ends, which lost 0 bases and 1 base, there was a span of 10 bases. The CDR3 DNA reads TGCGCCAGCAGCTTGGGAGTCAATTCGAACACTGAAGCTTTCTTT. The encoded protein is CASSLGVNSNTEAFF.

The rearrangement links TRBV14 to TRBJ1-1; unclear D gene. The CDR3 runs to 16 residues. V was trimmed by 0 bases and J by 0 bases, leaving 11 bases between them. Germline V CDR1 and CDR2: SGHDN, FVKESK. CDR3 sequence reads: CASSQDLWTVNTEAFF. The CDR3 DNA is TGTGCCAGCAGCCAAGACCTTTGGACGGTGAACACTGAAGCTTTCTTT.

The chain is built from TRBV9 and TRBJ1-3; D remains unclear. V was cut by 0 bases and J by 0 bases, with 4 bases left in between. This CDR3 comprises 14 residues. Per germline, CDR1 SGDLS and CDR2 YYNGEE. CDR3 nucleotide sequence: TGTGCCAGCAGCGTAGCTCACTCTGGAAACACCATATATTTT. This encodes CASSVAHSGNTIYF.

This clone has only one observation. The chain recombines TRBV4-3 with TRBJ1-2; maybe TRBD1 (5 bases). With 0 bases removed from V and 2 bases from J, the gap between germline ends came to 10 bases. The length of the CDR3 is 15 residues. In germline, CDR1 is LGHNA, CDR2 YSLEER. CDR3 loop: CASSQEGVGNYGYTF. The DNA of the CDR3 is TGCGCCAGCAGCCAAGAAGGGGTGGGGAACTATGGCTACACCTTC.

The V gene is TRBV20-1, the J gene TRBJ2-7; 7 nucleotides align to TRBD2. V lost 6 bases and J lost 5; bases outside the gene matches: 1. This CDR3 region has 10 residues. Germline CDR1 is DFQATT and CDR2 is SNEGSKA (reference sequence). This CDR3 reads CSAAGDEQYF. The CDR3 nucleotides are TGCAGTGCGGCGGGGGACGAGCAGTACTTC.

This chain uses TRBV6-5 with TRBJ1-2; D is undetermined. CDR3 length equals 12 residues. Germline V lookup: CDR1 MNHEY, CDR2 SVGAGI. The V end lost 8 bases, the J end lost 0 bases, and 7 bases lay between the germline ends. The CDR3 region is CASAPTNYGYTF. For the CDR3, the DNA is TGTGCCAGCGCCCCCACTAACTATGGCTACACCTTC.

This chain links TRBV6-1 with TRBJ1-5; weak D call: TRBD1 (5 bases). Germline CDR1 MNHNS, CDR2 SASEGT. Trimming left V 3 bases short and J 2 bases short, with 17 bases between. This CDR3 region has 17 residues. CDR3 sequence reads: CASSDRTTVERNQPQHF. The DNA of the CDR3 is TGTGCCAGCAGTGATCGAACGACAGTTGAACGCAATCAGCCCCAGCATTTT.

The chain links TRBV5-6 to TRBJ2-7, with 8 bases aligning to TRBD2. Germline-derived CDR1 and CDR2 are SGHDT and YYEEEE. The V segment lost 4 bases and the J segment 4 bases; nucleotides outside the gene matches: 7. The CDR3 is made up of 14 amino acids. CDR3 in amino acids: CASSPWGGRYEQYF. The CDR3 bases are TGTGCCAGCAGCCCCTGGGGCGGGAGGTACGAGCAGTACTTC.

The chain employs TRBV11-3 and TRBJ2-7, with 7 positions matching TRBD1. Trimming took 1 base from V and 7 from J; bases not matched to a gene: 7. Germline CDR1 and CDR2: SGHNT and YENEEA. This CDR3 is built from 14 residues. CDR3: CASSLGTGVREQYF. In nucleotides, the CDR3 is TGTGCCAGCAGCTTAGGCACAGGGGTGAGGGAGCAGTACTTC. The full variable domain, its missing parts supplied by reference TRBV11-3 and TRBJ2-7, is EAGVVQSPRYKIIEKKQPVAFWCNPISGHNTLYWYLQNLGQGPELLIRYENEEAVDDSQLPKDRFSAERLKGVDSTLKIQPAELGDSAVYLCASSLGTGVREQYFGPGTRLTVT.

The chain joins TRBV9 to TRBJ2-1; D is possibly TRBD1 (6 bases). Trimming shortened V by 4 bases and J by 7 bases, and 18 bases separated the two germline ends. Germline CDR1 SGDLS, CDR2 YYNGEE. This CDR3 comprises 15 residues. The CDR3 spells CASSSGQNLGNEQFF. DNA of the CDR3: TGTGCCAGCAGCTCGGGACAAAATTTGGGGAATGAGCAGTTCTTC.

V is TRBV7-8 and J is TRBJ2-1, with 9 bases fitting TRBD1. Per germline, CDR1 SGHVS and CDR2 FQNEAQ. CDR3 length: 14 amino acids. V lost 4 bases, J lost 12 bases, and 10 bases stayed unmatched. CDR3 sequence reads: CASSSSPPDRGQFF. The CDR3 nucleotides read TGTGCCAGCAGCTCCTCCCCCCCGGACAGGGGGCAGTTCTTC.

In its sample, this clone was seen a few times. This chain connects TRBV27 to TRBJ1-1, with TRBD1 matching over 8 bases. CDR1 and CDR2 from the germline V gene are MNHEY and SMNVEV (reference sequence). Unmatched junction bases numbered 9, after V lost 6 bases and J lost 0 bases. The CDR3 contains 16 residues. The CDR3 is CASRAGTGPMNTEAFF. In DNA form, the CDR3 reads TGTGCCAGCAGAGCCGGGACAGGCCCCATGAACACTGAAGCTTTCTTT.

The CDR3 DNA is TGTGCCAGCAGCGCCGGGTATGGCTACACCTTC. Protein product: CASSAGYGYTF. V is TRBV7-9 and J is TRBJ1-2, with D unclear. The CDR3 is 11 residues long. The germline CDR1 and CDR2 sequences are SEHNR and FQNEAQ (reference sequence). V lost 5 bases and J lost 5, with 6 bases in between.

CDR3 DNA: TGTGCCAGCAGTGAAGCTCACAGGGGCAACTATGGCTACACCTTC. Encoded protein: CASSEAHRGNYGYTF. V gene TRBV6-1 combines with J gene TRBJ1-2, with TRBD1 matching 7 bases. V trimming: 0 bases; J trimming: 2 bases; junction bases outside the gene matches: 3. The CDR3 has 15 residues. From germline, CDR1 is MNHNS and CDR2 SASEGT.

The chain links TRBV7-8 to TRBJ2-5, with TRBD1 matching 9 bases. CDR3 length equals 15 residues. V trimming: 4 bases; J trimming: 3 bases; junction bases outside the gene matches: 6. Germline-derived CDR1 and CDR2 are SGHVS and FQNEAQ. CDR3 sequence: CASSSGQGGEETQYF. The CDR3 nucleotides read TGTGCCAGCAGCTCGGGACAGGGAGGGGAAGAGACCCAGTACTTC.

V and J are TRBV18 and TRBJ1-1; D may be TRBD1 (5 bases). Trimming stripped 4 bases from V and 5 bases from J, with 20 bases between. Germline V CDR1 and CDR2: KGHSH, LQKENI. CDR3 length: 16 amino acids. The CDR3 spells CASSLQSRGVGTEAFF. CDR3 nucleotide sequence: TGTGCCAGCTCACTCCAGTCAAGAGGGGTGGGAACTGAAGCTTTCTTT.

V and J are TRBV15 and TRBJ2-1; no clear D. V was cut by 2 bases and J by 1 base, with 6 bases left in between. The CDR3 extends over 14 amino acids. Germline values: CDR1 LNHNV, CDR2 YYDKDF (reference sequence). The CDR3 loop is CATSRLGSYNEQFF. The CDR3 DNA follows: TGTGCCACCAGCAGACTAGGTTCCTACAATGAGCAGTTCTTC.

This chain connects TRBV20-1 to TRBJ2-1, with D uncertain. V shed 6 bases and J shed 10 bases, with 13 bases lying between them. Germline V gene data show CDR1 as DFQATT and CDR2 as SNEGSKA (reference sequence). The CDR3 consists of 11 residues. In DNA form, the CDR3 reads TGCAGTGCCCCTATGGTAGTCGAGCAGTTCTTC. Translating it yields CSAPMVVEQFF.

This clone was found once. V is TRBV5-1 and J is TRBJ2-3; TRBD2 might be the D (6 bases). The CDR3 consists of 14 residues. Per germline, CDR1 SGHRS and CDR2 YFSETQ. With 5 bases removed from V and 2 bases from J, the gap between germline ends came to 12 bases. CDR3 in DNA: TGCGCCAGCAGAAACGGGGGACTCACAGATACGCAGTATTTT. It is translated as CASRNGGLTDTQYF.

This chain connects TRBV11-1 to TRBJ1-2; D possibly corresponds to TRBD1 (5 bases). The germline CDR1 and CDR2 sequences are SGHAT and FQDESV (reference sequence). The CDR3 sequence is 15 residues long. V lost 0 bases, J lost 6 bases, and 14 bases lay in between. For the CDR3, the DNA is TGTGCCAGCAGCTTAGCAGGGGCCCGCCTGGATGGCTACACCTTC. It yields the protein CASSLAGARLDGYTF. The variable domain in full, with the rest retrieved from reference TRBV11-1 and TRBJ1-2, is EAEVAQSPRYKITEKSQAVAFWCDPISGHATLYWYRQILGQGPELLVQFQDESVVDDSQLPKDRFSAERLKGVDSTLKIQPAELGDSAMYLCASSLAGARLDGYTFGSGTRLTVV.

V gene TRBV5-1 combines with J gene TRBJ2-1; 8 bases agree with TRBD2. This CDR3 comprises 16 residues. V was pared by 3 bases and J by 4 bases, with 9 bases of the junction left unmatched. CDR1 is SGHRS, CDR2 YFSETQ, per germline. The CDR3 bases are TGCGCCAGCAGCTCTGACCCCGGGGGGGGGTACAATGAGCAGTTCTTC. Protein product: CASSSDPGGGYNEQFF.

The chain is built from TRBV6-6 and TRBJ1-1; D is undetermined. The germline V gene has CDR1 MNHNY and CDR2 SVGAGI (reference sequence). The CDR3 is made up of 11 amino acids. V lost 8 bases to trimming and J lost 3 bases, with 7 bases between them. The CDR3 sequence: CASSEYTEAFF. The CDR3 DNA sequence: TGTGCCAGCTCCGAGTACACTGAAGCTTTCTTT.

The V and J genes are TRBV9 and TRBJ1-1; 7 nucleotides agree with TRBD1. Trimming took 3 bases from V and 4 from J; bases not matched to a gene: 6. Looked up from germline, CDR1 is SGDLS and CDR2 is YYNGEE. The CDR3 contains 14 residues. CDR3 nucleotide sequence: TGTGCCAGCAGCGAGGGGGACAGCCGCACTGAAGCTTTCTTT. Protein sequence: CASSEGDSRTEAFF.

The chain couples TRBV12-5 to TRBJ2-3; 14 bases fit TRBD2. Germline V gene sequence: CDR1 LGHNT, CDR2 FRNRAP. V was clipped by 3 bases and J by 3 bases; unmatched bases: 2. The CDR3 spans 16 residues. The CDR3 protein is CASGLGTSGRTDTQYF. CDR3 in DNA: TGTGCTAGTGGTTTAGGGACTAGCGGGAGAACAGATACGCAGTATTTT.

This sequence joins TRBV27 and TRBJ2-1; 14 nucleotides agree with TRBD2. Trimming cost V 6 bases and J 8 bases; bases outside gene matches: 6. This CDR3 region has 15 residues. The germline V gene encodes CDR1 MNHEY and CDR2 SMNVEV (reference sequence). The CDR3 sequence is CASSRGLAGVDEQFF. In DNA form, the CDR3 reads TGTGCCAGCAGCCGGGGACTAGCGGGAGTGGATGAGCAGTTCTTC.

In this sample, this clone turned up many times. Written as DNA, the CDR3 is TGTGCCAGCAGCACCCGAGGGGAGGCAGGAAACACCATATATTTT. Its translation: CASSTRGEAGNTIYF. This chain joins TRBV9 and TRBJ1-3; D possibly corresponds to TRBD1 (5 bases). V lost 4 bases, J lost 4 bases, and 15 bases lay in between. CDR3 size: 15 residues. Germline V gives CDR1 SGDLS, CDR2 YYNGEE. The full variable domain, rest sourced from reference TRBV9 and TRBJ1-3, is DSGVTQTPKHLITATGQRVTLRCSPRSGDLSVYWYQQSLDQGLQFLIQYYNGEERAKGNILERFSAQQFPDLHSELNLSSLELGDSALYFCASSTRGEAGNTIYFGEGSWLTVV.

This clone came up once. V and J are TRBV18 and TRBJ1-2; possible D gene TRBD1, 5 bases. The V end lost 0 bases, the J end lost 8 bases, and 13 bases lay between the germline ends. Germline CDR1 KGHSH, CDR2 LQKENI. This CDR3 contains 14 residues. In DNA, the CDR3 is TGTGCCAGCTCACCACCGTTAATAGGGACCGGCTACACCTTC. Protein: CASSPPLIGTGYTF.

The genes are TRBV19 and TRBJ1-4; D remains unclear. Trimming shortened V by 1 base and J by 10 bases, and 19 bases separated the two germline ends. There are 16 residues in the CDR3. The germline V gene has CDR1 LNHDA and CDR2 SQIVND (reference sequence). CDR3 in DNA: TGTGCCAGTAGTATAGCAGCGATGGCAGACCTAGGAAAACTGTTTTTT. It yields the protein CASSIAAMADLGKLFF.

This clone is medium-sized. The rearrangement links TRBV30 to TRBJ2-7; 8 bases map to TRBD1. The CDR3 runs to 14 residues. The V segment lost 1 base and the J segment 2 bases; nucleotides outside the gene matches: 4. Germline lookup yields CDR1 GTSNPN and CDR2 SVGIG (reference sequence). CDR3 sequence: CAWSGTGPPYEQYF. In nucleotides, the CDR3 is TGTGCCTGGAGTGGGACAGGGCCACCCTACGAGCAGTACTTC.

The chain employs TRBV6-1 and TRBJ1-2; D gene uncertain. This CDR3 is 14 amino acids long. The ends were cut back, 2 bases at V and 4 bases at J, with 11 bases in the middle. Germline CDR1 and CDR2: MNHNS and SASEGT. The CDR3, as DNA: TGTGCCAGCAGTGAAACGGGGTTTGGCTATGGCTACACCTTC. Translated, it gives CASSETGFGYGYTF.